These 18 T cell receptor beta chains came from one sample sequenced in a study of PD-L1 blockade in urothelial cancer. Clones were sequenced by immunoSEQ multiplex PCR, and TCRdb holds only the in-frame ones, with some missing. This table holds more than 80,000 clones, 82% found once. Sequencing used PBMCs, obtained around atezolizumab (anti-PD-L1) treatment. These receptors were collected from a man aged 70 or older with urothelial cancer.

CDR3 region: CASSIHRDNEQFF. For the CDR3, the DNA is TGTGCCAGTAGTATCCACAGGGACAATGAGCAGTTCTTC. This rearrangement joins TRBV19 to TRBJ2-1; D may be TRBD1 (6 bases). Germline-derived CDR1 and CDR2 are LNHDA and SQIVND (reference sequence). The ends were cut back, 3 bases at V and 5 bases at J, with 8 bases in the middle. The CDR3 consists of 13 residues.

The gene calls are TRBV25-1 and TRBJ2-7, with D maybe TRBD2 (8 bases). This CDR3 comprises 13 residues. Trimming took off 10 bases at V and 6 bases at J, with 19 bases between the two ends. The germline V gene has CDR1 MGHDK and CDR2 SYGVNS. CDR3 bases: TGTGCCACCGGGAGGGGGCTCGATTCCGAGCAGTACTTC. It is translated as CATGRGLDSEQYF.

The J gene is TRBJ2-7, the V gene TRBV2; 8 bases map to TRBD2. CDR1 is SNHLY, CDR2 FYNNEI, per germline. J lost 6 bases, V lost 2 bases, and 9 bases had no gene match. CDR3 length equals 15 residues. The CDR3: CASSERSGGPGEQYF. The DNA for the CDR3 is TGTGCCAGCAGTGAAAGATCGGGAGGGCCGGGCGAGCAGTACTTC. The variable domain in full, completed from reference TRBV2 and TRBJ2-7, reads EPEVTQTPSHQVTQMGQEVILRCVPISNHLYFYWYRQILGQKVEFLVSFYNNEISEKSEIFDDQFSVERPDGSNFTLKIRSTKLEDSAMYFCASSERSGGPGEQYFGPGTRLTVT.

The gene calls are TRBV9 and TRBJ1-2, with D perhaps matching TRBD1 (6 bases). The CDR3 totals 16 residues. Germline V CDR1 and CDR2: SGDLS, YYNGEE. V was shortened by 0 bases and J by 6 bases, with 18 bases between the two germline ends. The CDR3, as DNA: TGTGCCAGCAGCGTAGTGGGTGGCGGGGGCGTTGATGGCTACACCTTC. It encodes CASSVVGGGGVDGYTF.

The V and J genes are TRBV4-3 and TRBJ1-3; 8 positions match TRBD1. CDR3 length equals 16 residues. Germline V lookup: CDR1 LGHNA, CDR2 YSLEER. With V trimmed by 0 bases and J by 6 bases, 7 bases remained unmatched. DNA of the CDR3: TGCGCCAGCAGCCAAGAGGGGGGACAGGTTGTAAACACCATATATTTT. The encoded protein is CASSQEGGQVVNTIYF.

In this sample, this clone turned up once. V and J are TRBV11-2 and TRBJ2-7; 7 positions match TRBD1. The CDR3 consists of 13 residues. Germline V gene sequence: CDR1 SGHAT, CDR2 FQNNGV. The trim removed 5 bases at V and 3 bases at J, leaving 4 bases unmatched. Here the CDR3 DNA reads TGTGCCAGCAGCCGGGGACAGAACTACGAGCAGTACTTC. This translates into CASSRGQNYEQYF.

The V and J genes are TRBV4-2 and TRBJ2-3, with TRBD1 identical over 8 bases. The CDR3 is made up of 15 amino acids. Germline CDR1 reads LGHNA; CDR2 reads YNFKEQ. The junction had 4 bases not matched to a gene; V was cut back by 2 bases and J by 3 bases. The CDR3 here is CASSQNGQGTDTQYF. DNA for the CDR3: TGTGCCAGCAGCCAAAATGGACAGGGAACAGATACGCAGTATTTT.

The gene calls are TRBV5-6 and TRBJ2-7; TRBD2 agrees at 13 bases. CDR1 SGHDT and CDR2 YYEEEE come from the germline V gene. The trim removed 5 bases at V and 7 bases at J, leaving 6 bases unmatched. The CDR3 sequence is 14 residues long. CDR3 nucleotides: TGTGCCAGCAGAGAGGGACTAGCGGGAAGTGAGCAGTACTTC. It yields the protein CASREGLAGSEQYF.

The gene calls are TRBV4-3 and TRBJ1-1; TRBD1 matches at 7 bases. The CDR3 length is 12 residues. CDR1 LGHNA and CDR2 YSLEER come from the germline V gene. J was trimmed by 11 bases and V by 1 base; bases with no gene match: 4. This CDR3 is CASSQGEGQAFF. CDR3 in DNA: TGCGCCAGCAGCCAAGGTGAGGGACAGGCTTTCTTT.

The J gene is TRBJ2-5, the V gene TRBV7-3; perhaps TRBD1 as D (6 bases). Germline CDR1 and CDR2: SGHTA and FQGTGA. V lost 5 bases to trimming and J lost 1 base, with 14 bases between them. This CDR3 is 15 amino acids long. CDR3 amino acids: CASSLTGTRQETQYF. The CDR3, as DNA: TGTGCCAGCAGCCTGACCGGGACACGCCAAGAGACCCAGTACTTC.

The chain uses TRBV6-6 and TRBJ2-7, with D possibly being TRBD2 (5 bases). The CDR3 length is 13 residues. The germline V gene encodes CDR1 MNHNY and CDR2 SVGAGI (reference sequence). V dropped 8 bases and J dropped 3 bases, with 14 bases sitting between them. CDR3 residues: CASEGYTSYEQYF. The DNA of the CDR3 is TGTGCCAGCGAGGGATACACCAGCTACGAGCAGTACTTC.

This clone was seen once. The rearrangement joins TRBV4-1 to TRBJ1-1; 7 bases line up with TRBD1. The CDR3 spans 16 residues. V was pared by 2 bases and J by 3 bases, with 9 bases of the junction left unmatched. The germline V gene has CDR1 MGHRA and CDR2 YSYEKL. The CDR3 region has the DNA TGCGCCAGCAGCCAATTACCCCGGGACAGTTACACTGAAGCTTTCTTT. Translating gives CASSQLPRDSYTEAFF.

The gene calls are TRBV7-2 and TRBJ2-7; tentatively, D is TRBD2 (5 bases). CDR1 is SGHTA, CDR2 FQGNSA, per germline. V was trimmed by 1 base and J by 3 bases, leaving 13 bases between them. The CDR3 runs to 15 residues. The CDR3 DNA sequence: TGTGCCAGCAGCTTAGTGGTAGCGCCGGACTACGAGCAGTACTTC. This codes for CASSLVVAPDYEQYF.

The chain links TRBV11-3 to TRBJ2-3; 11 bases are shared with TRBD2. The CDR3 sequence is 18 residues long. Trimming cost V 0 bases and J 1 base; bases outside gene matches: 6. In germline, CDR1 is SGHNT, CDR2 YENEEA. The CDR3 nucleotides read TGTGCCAGCAGCTTAGAAGGGACTAGCGGAGCGGGCACAGATACGCAGTATTTT. This translates into CASSLEGTSGAGTDTQYF.

This rearrangement joins TRBV5-4 to TRBJ2-3, with D perhaps matching TRBD2 (6 bases). Germline CDR1 SGHNT, CDR2 YYREEE (reference sequence). There are 14 residues in the CDR3. V was trimmed by 5 bases and J by 6 bases, leaving 16 bases between them. Here the CDR3 reads CASRPGHAGDTQYF. Here the CDR3 DNA reads TGTGCCAGCAGGCCGGGCCATGCGGGGGATACGCAGTATTTT.

V usage is TRBV6-1 and J usage is TRBJ1-5, with 7 positions matching TRBD1. V shed 2 bases, J shed 5 bases, and the junction held 3 bases outside the gene matches. This CDR3 contains 14 residues. The germline CDR1 and CDR2 sequences are MNHNS and SASEGT. The CDR3 bases are TGTGCCAGCAGTGAAAGGGACAGCTATCAGCCCCAGCATTTT. Amino acid sequence: CASSERDSYQPQHF.

The V and J genes are TRBV30 and TRBJ2-3; TRBD2 aligns across 8 bases. With V trimmed by 2 bases and J by 4 bases, 2 bases remained unmatched. CDR1 GTSNPN and CDR2 SVGIG come from the germline V gene (reference sequence). CDR3 size: 13 residues. The CDR3 here is CAWSTGGADTQYF. The CDR3, as DNA: TGTGCCTGGAGTACGGGGGGGGCAGATACGCAGTATTTT.

The chain has TRBV19 and TRBJ1-2, with 8 bases lining up with TRBD1. Germline V lookup: CDR1 LNHDA, CDR2 SQIVND (reference sequence). V shed 5 bases, J shed 8 bases, and the junction held 13 bases outside the gene matches. The CDR3 spans 15 residues. Here the CDR3 DNA reads TGTGCCAGTAGTGCCTCTCGGGGGCAGGGGGCAGGCTACACCTTC. Translation gives CASSASRGQGAGYTF.